This passage covers 28 T cell receptor beta chains from one sample sequenced in a study of Graves' ophthalmopathy and Graves' hyperthyroidism (dated by TCRdb to the late 2010s). Sequenced on an Illumina HiSeq 2000. For repertoire sequencing, TCR beta CDR3 regions were amplified from RNA transcripts. The first round of RT-PCR was done with HTBI primers and the Qiagen OneStep RT-PCR kit, and was followed by a second round of multiplex PCR, then size selection and purification. TCRdb took the public reads, trimmed them with fastp at Q25, ran MiXCR for clone calling and kept in-frame beta chains. Records with the same CDR3 protein are collapsed into one entry carrying the most frequent genes and DNA. Counted in this sample were about 400,000 distinct CDR3 sequences; 15% of them appeared once. The ten biggest clones cover roughly 7% of the sample. The sample consisted of peripheral blood. The receptors stem from a woman between 18 and 29 years old with stable Graves' hyperthyroidism. Donor details come from another sample of the same person, matched by shared clones.

The chain carries TRBV27 and TRBJ2-5, with TRBD1 as a possible D gene (6 bases). The J call is in doubt because the DNA end fits TRBJ2-7 better. The germline CDR1 and CDR2 sequences are MNHEY and SMNVEV (reference sequence). CDR3 size: 14 residues. The CDR3 region has the DNA TGTGCCAGCAGTTTTCAGGGGCTCTCTGCCGAGCAGTACTTC. Protein: CASSFQGLSAEQYF.

This clonotype occurred a few times. Sequence at one end of the junction differs from germline and may be a read error. CDR3 in amino acids: CASSSFGEDDIKYF. DNA of the CDR3: TGTGCCAGCAGCTCATTCGGGGAGGATGACATTAAGTACTTC. The genes are TRBV7-6 and TRBJ2-4, with D perhaps matching TRBD2 (6 bases). There are 14 residues in the CDR3. The germline gives CDR1 SGHVS, CDR2 FNYEAQ.

This clonotype was recorded a few times. The CDR3 reads CSASGTGVREQYF. CDR3 sequence (DNA): TGCAGTGCTAGTGGGACAGGAGTTCGCGAGCAGTACTTC. This chain joins TRBV20-1 and TRBJ2-7; 8 bases are a match to TRBD1. Germline CDR1 DFQATT, CDR2 SNEGSKA (reference sequence). V gave up 3 bases and J gave up 6 bases; unmatched junction bases: 7. The CDR3 is 13 residues long.

This clonotype was counted ten times or more. This chain joins TRBV29-1 and TRBJ1-2; no clear D. The CDR3 loop spans 13 amino acids. The V and J ends lost 0 bases and 4 bases respectively, with 9 bases between them. Germline V gives CDR1 SQVTM, CDR2 ANQGSEA. CDR3 in amino acids: CSVEDRSLYGYTF. DNA for the CDR3: TGCAGCGTTGAAGACAGATCCCTCTATGGCTACACCTTC.

This clonotype was counted a few times. A much larger clonotype is one base distant, so this may be a read error. J is TRBJ2-5 and V is TRBV29-1; D possibly corresponds to TRBD1 (6 bases). The V gene's germline CDR1 is SQVTM and CDR2 ANQGSEA. This CDR3 spans 15 amino acids. The V end lost 2 bases, the J end lost 2 bases, and 15 bases lay between the germline ends. The CDR3 nucleotides read TGCAGCGTTGAAAGCCCCCAGGGGAAACAAGAGACCCAGTACTTC. Protein: CSVESPQGKQETQYF.

CDR3 sequence: CASSLDQGINGYTF. The CDR3, as DNA: TGTGCCAGCAGCCTGGACCAGGGAATAAATGGCTACACCTTC. The V and J genes are TRBV11-1 and TRBJ1-2; D perhaps matches TRBD1 (5 bases). The CDR3 spans 14 residues. Germline assignment: CDR1 SGHAT and CDR2 FQDESV (reference sequence). V lost 5 bases to trimming and J lost 6 bases, with 16 bases between them.

This clonotype was observed at least ten times. CDR3 in amino acids: CASSQEGPRPNSPLHF. CDR3 nucleotide sequence: TGTGCCAGCAGCCAAGAGGGACCCCGACCTAATTCACCCCTCCACTTT. V usage is TRBV3-1 and J usage is TRBJ1-6, with D possibly matching TRBD1 (5 bases). From germline, CDR1 is LGHDT and CDR2 YNNKEL (reference sequence). Trimming removed 0 bases at V and 6 bases at J, with 12 bases between. The CDR3 sequence is 16 residues long.

This clonotype was detected only a few times. A read error may explain this, as a much larger clone is one base away. V usage is TRBV4-1 and J usage is TRBJ1-1; D ambiguous. Trimming removed 7 bases from V and 6 bases from J, with 18 bases in between. This CDR3 is 14 amino acids long. Germline V CDR1 and CDR2: MGHRA, YSYEKL. CDR3: CASTPPDGAAEAFF. The DNA for the CDR3 is TGCGCCAGCACCCCGCCGGATGGCGCCGCTGAAGCTTTCTTT.

V gene TRBV7-8 combines with J gene TRBJ2-5; 7 positions agree with TRBD2. The V gene end was trimmed by 5 bases and the J gene end by 5 bases; junction bases not matched to a gene: 8. Germline V gene lookup returns CDR1 SGHVS and CDR2 FQNEAQ. The CDR3 runs to 14 residues. CDR3 in amino acids: CASSRGRALETQYF. The CDR3, as DNA: TGTGCCAGCAGCCGAGGGAGGGCGTTGGAGACCCAGTACTTC.

V is TRBV12-3 or TRBV12-4 and J is TRBJ1-2; unclear D gene. The CDR3 is 15 amino acids. The V end lost 4 bases, the J end lost 0 bases, and 12 bases lay between the germline ends. CDR3 in DNA: TGTGCCAGCAGTTCATTCGCCAAGGCTAACTATGGCTACACCTTC. It codes for CASSSFAKANYGYTF.

This clonotype was seen repeatedly, ten times or more. The chain couples TRBV19 to TRBJ2-7; D is unresolved. Germline V gene data show CDR1 as LNHDA and CDR2 as SQIVND (reference sequence). The CDR3 is 12 residues long. The V end lost 3 bases, the J end lost 7 bases, and 10 bases lay between the germline ends. CDR3 amino acids: CASSIRAGEQYF. The CDR3 DNA reads as TGTGCCAGTAGTATCCGGGCTGGGGAGCAGTACTTC. Full variable domain (rest looked up from reference TRBV19 and TRBJ2-7): DGGITQSPKYLFRKEGQNVTLSCEQNLNHDAMYWYRQDPGQGLRLIYYSQIVNDFQKGDIAEGYSVSREKKESFPLTVTSAQKNPTAFYLCASSIRAGEQYFGPGTRLTVT.

This clonotype has a count of ten or more. The V and J genes are TRBV27 and TRBJ2-2; 7 bases are a match to TRBD2. This CDR3 spans 18 amino acids. V was pared by 6 bases and J by 1 base, with 14 bases of the junction left unmatched. CDR1 and CDR2 (germline): MNHEY, SMNVEV (reference sequence). The CDR3 protein is CASSRPSERGKNTGELFF. The CDR3 DNA is TGTGCCAGCAGCCGCCCCTCCGAGCGGGGAAAGAACACCGGGGAGCTGTTTTTT.

This clonotype was seen at least ten times. The chain couples TRBV6-5 to TRBJ2-7, with 8 bases that match TRBD2. CDR1 is MNHEY, CDR2 SVGAGI, per germline. The length of the CDR3 is 16 residues. Trimming cost V 2 bases and J 5 bases; bases outside gene matches: 11. The CDR3 nucleotides are TGTGCCAGCAGTTACGGACCTAGCGGGCCCGGCGACGAGCAGTACTTC. Protein sequence: CASSYGPSGPGDEQYF.

This clonotype was counted ten times or more. The chain combines TRBV20-1 with TRBJ2-7, with D unresolved. Deletions cut 2 bases from V and 2 bases from J, with 25 bases between. This CDR3 spans 18 amino acids. Germline V lookup: CDR1 DFQATT, CDR2 SNEGSKA (reference sequence). As DNA, the CDR3 is TGCAGTGCTAGAAGTCCCCTCACGAGTTATAGGTTCCCCTACGAGCAGTACTTC. This codes for CSARSPLTSYRFPYEQYF.

This clonotype was picked up many times. This sequence joins TRBV7-9 and TRBJ1-1; a possible D gene is TRBD1 (5 bases). The CDR3 totals 14 residues. From germline, CDR1 is SEHNR and CDR2 FQNEAQ (reference sequence). The ends were cut back, 4 bases at V and 0 bases at J, with 9 bases in the middle. In DNA form, the CDR3 reads TGTGCCAGCAGCTCAGACAGAATGAACACTGAAGCTTTCTTT. This translates into CASSSDRMNTEAFF.

This clonotype was detected ten times or more. The chain uses TRBV7-6 and TRBJ2-5; no definite D call. V was shortened by 2 bases and J by 2 bases, with 6 bases between the two germline ends. Germline V gene lookup returns CDR1 SGHVS and CDR2 FNYEAQ. The CDR3 consists of 13 residues. Written as DNA, the CDR3 is TGTGCCAGCAGCTTATCTGTTCAAGAGACCCAGTACTTC. It specifies CASSLSVQETQYF.

This chain connects TRBV9 to TRBJ1-1, with D possibly TRBD1 on 5 matching bases. This CDR3 has 13 residues. The V end lost 1 base, the J end lost 4 bases, and 8 bases lay between the germline ends. Per germline, CDR1 SGDLS and CDR2 YYNGEE. CDR3 in amino acids: CASSVSQGTEAFF. The CDR3 nucleotides are TGTGCCAGCAGCGTATCTCAGGGCACTGAAGCTTTCTTT.

In its sample, this clonotype was seen many times. This CDR3 is CATSEATGASNQPQHF. The CDR3 nucleotides are TGTGCCACCAGTGAAGCAACAGGGGCGAGCAATCAGCCCCAGCATTTT. The chain recombines TRBV24-1 with TRBJ1-5; 7 bases are shared with TRBD1. After removal of 4 bases from V and 1 base from J, the junction contained 6 bases not matched to a gene. Per germline, CDR1 KGHDR and CDR2 SFDVKD. CDR3 length: 16 residues.

This clonotype was seen at least ten times. The chain joins TRBV6-2 or TRBV6-3 to TRBJ1-2; a weak D match, TRBD1 (6 bases). CDR3 length: 13 residues. The germline gives CDR1 MNHEY, CDR2 SVGEGT. The germline V and J ends were trimmed by 5 bases and 10 bases, with 17 bases remaining between them. Here the CDR3 reads CASSHRDILAYTF. CDR3 coding DNA: TGTGCCAGCAGTCACCGGGACATTTTAGCCTACACCTTC.

This clonotype came up many times. The chain has TRBV13 and TRBJ2-5, with 7 bases aligning to TRBD1. Unmatched junction bases numbered 10, after V lost 2 bases and J lost 4 bases. CDR1 is PRHDT and CDR2 is FYEKMQ in the germline V gene (reference sequence). CDR3 length equals 16 residues. The CDR3 nucleotides are TGTGCCAGCAGCTTATTTCGACAGGGTCGAGGAGAGACCCAGTACTTC. It translates to CASSLFRQGRGETQYF.

This clonotype was detected many times. The chain couples TRBV11-3 to TRBJ1-6; perhaps TRBD1 as D (5 bases). The V end lost 5 bases, the J end lost 11 bases, and 16 bases lay between the germline ends. The V gene's germline CDR1 is SGHNT and CDR2 YENEEA. The CDR3 is 14 amino acids. CDR3 in DNA: TGTGCCAGCAGCCCCCGGGACTCGGGGACACCCCTCCACTTT. Residues: CASSPRDSGTPLHF.

The table lists this clonotype with many counts. The chain employs TRBV4-1 and TRBJ1-2; D possibly corresponds to TRBD1 (6 bases). Germline CDR1 MGHRA, CDR2 YSYEKL. The CDR3 loop spans 14 amino acids. Deletions cut 1 base from V and 2 bases from J, with 8 bases between. The CDR3 DNA is TGCGCCAGCAGCCAAGTACAGGGAAACTATGGCTACACCTTC. This codes for CASSQVQGNYGYTF.

This clonotype has only a few counts. The chain recombines TRBV30 with TRBJ1-5; tentatively, D is TRBD1 (5 bases). The length of the CDR3 is 13 residues. V lost 0 bases and J lost 5, with 8 bases in between. Germline V gene lookup returns CDR1 GTSNPN and CDR2 SVGIG (reference sequence). DNA for the CDR3: TGTGCCTGGAGTGTTAGGGACGATCAGCCCCAGCATTTT. Translation gives CAWSVRDDQPQHF.

This clonotype was seen a handful of times. The chain has TRBV5-8 and TRBJ2-5; D is possibly TRBD2 (5 bases). V lost 1 base, J lost 1 base, and 11 bases lay in between. The CDR3 is made up of 15 amino acids. Germline lookup yields CDR1 SGHTS and CDR2 YDEGEE. CDR3 sequence (DNA): TGTGCCAGCAGCTTGCCGAGGGCAGCCCAAGAGACCCAGTACTTC. This codes for CASSLPRAAQETQYF.

This clonotype was seen repeatedly, ten times or more. The J gene is TRBJ1-5, the V gene TRBV6-1; D unclear. Germline values: CDR1 MNHNS, CDR2 SASEGT. The CDR3 consists of 14 residues. V shed 5 bases and J shed 5 bases, with 13 bases lying between them. The CDR3 region has the DNA TGTGCCAGCAGTAATGACCGGAGCGATCAGCCCCAGCATTTT. Protein sequence: CASSNDRSDQPQHF.

There are many counts of this clonotype. The chain recombines TRBV12-3 or TRBV12-4 with TRBJ1-5; TRBD1 agrees at 7 bases. The CDR3 has 13 amino acids. V shed 5 bases, J shed 6 bases, and the junction held 4 bases outside the gene matches. The CDR3 protein is CASSGGGRQPQHF. CDR3 nucleotide sequence: TGTGCCAGCAGTGGAGGGGGCCGTCAGCCCCAGCATTTT.

This clonotype has a count of ten or more. The genes are TRBV19 and TRBJ2-7, with 10 bases lining up with TRBD2. V was clipped by 4 bases and J by 6 bases; unmatched bases: 12. This CDR3 is 16 amino acids long. Germline-derived CDR1 and CDR2 are LNHDA and SQIVND (reference sequence). This CDR3 is CASSKSSGGVKLEQYF. CDR3 nucleotides: TGTGCCAGTAGTAAATCTAGCGGGGGCGTGAAGCTCGAGCAGTACTTC.

In its sample, this clonotype was seen a few times. The chain uses TRBV20-1 and TRBJ2-5, with 11 bases aligning to TRBD2. The junction had 10 bases not matched to a gene; V was cut back by 3 bases and J by 1 base. Germline V lookup: CDR1 DFQATT, CDR2 SNEGSKA (reference sequence). The CDR3 has 17 residues. CDR3 nucleotide sequence: TGCAGTGCTAGTGAGCCACTAGCGGGGGCCTTCCAAGAGACCCAGTACTTC. Translation gives CSASEPLAGAFQETQYF.